This T cell receptor (beta chain) comes out of a study of control samples from healthy donors and cancer patients. Method: immunoSEQ multiplex PCR; TCRdb's copy keeps in-frame clones and lacks some. The sample has about 53,000 clones, roughly 87% seen once; the top ten hold over 13%. The sequence derives from a man aged 60 to 75 with head and neck cancer. Sample: PBMCs.

DNA of the CDR3: TGTGCCAGCAAGGGGGACTTGGGACAGGGGGTAGATACGCAGTATTTT. Translation gives CASKGDLGQGVDTQYF. The chain couples TRBV28 to TRBJ2-3; 11 bases align to TRBD1. After removal of 7 bases from V and 5 bases from J, the junction contained 11 bases not matched to a gene. Germline CDR1 MDHEN, CDR2 SYDVKM. The CDR3 consists of 16 residues.